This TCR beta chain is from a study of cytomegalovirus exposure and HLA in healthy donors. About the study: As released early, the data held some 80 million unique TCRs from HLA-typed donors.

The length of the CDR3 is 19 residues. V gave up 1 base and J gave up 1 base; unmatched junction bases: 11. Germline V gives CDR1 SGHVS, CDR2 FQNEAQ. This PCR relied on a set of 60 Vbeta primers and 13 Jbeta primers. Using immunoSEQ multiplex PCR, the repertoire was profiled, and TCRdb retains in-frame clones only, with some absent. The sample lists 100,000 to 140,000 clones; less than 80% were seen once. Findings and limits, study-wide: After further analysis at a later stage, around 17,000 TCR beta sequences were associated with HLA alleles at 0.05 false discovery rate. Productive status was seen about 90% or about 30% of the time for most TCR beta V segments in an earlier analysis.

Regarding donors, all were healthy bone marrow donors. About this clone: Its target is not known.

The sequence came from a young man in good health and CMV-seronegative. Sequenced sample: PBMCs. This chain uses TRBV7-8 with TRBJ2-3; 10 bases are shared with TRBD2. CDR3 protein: CASSLDGGSGGAGTDTQYF. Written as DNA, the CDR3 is TGTGCCAGCAGCTTAGATGGAGGAAGCGGGGGGGCGGGCACAGATACGCAGTATTTT. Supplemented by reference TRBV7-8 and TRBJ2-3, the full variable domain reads GAGVSQSPRYKVAKRGQDVALRCDPISGHVSLFWYQQALGQGPEFLTYFQNEAQLDKSGLPSDRFFAERPEGSVSTLKIQRTQQEDSAVYLCASSLDGGSGGAGTDTQYFGPGTRLTVL.